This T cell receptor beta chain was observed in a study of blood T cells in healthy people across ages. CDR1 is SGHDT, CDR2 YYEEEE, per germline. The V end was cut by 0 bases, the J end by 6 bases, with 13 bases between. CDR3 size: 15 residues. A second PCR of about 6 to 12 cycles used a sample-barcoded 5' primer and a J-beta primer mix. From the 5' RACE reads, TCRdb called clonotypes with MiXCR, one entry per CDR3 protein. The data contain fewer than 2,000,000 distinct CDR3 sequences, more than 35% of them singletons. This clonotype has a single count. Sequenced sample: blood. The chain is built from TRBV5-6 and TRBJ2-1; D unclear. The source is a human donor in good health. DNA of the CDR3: TGTGCCAGCAGCTTGGTGGGGTACGGCGGCAATGAGCAGTTCTTC. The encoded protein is CASSLVGYGGNEQFF.